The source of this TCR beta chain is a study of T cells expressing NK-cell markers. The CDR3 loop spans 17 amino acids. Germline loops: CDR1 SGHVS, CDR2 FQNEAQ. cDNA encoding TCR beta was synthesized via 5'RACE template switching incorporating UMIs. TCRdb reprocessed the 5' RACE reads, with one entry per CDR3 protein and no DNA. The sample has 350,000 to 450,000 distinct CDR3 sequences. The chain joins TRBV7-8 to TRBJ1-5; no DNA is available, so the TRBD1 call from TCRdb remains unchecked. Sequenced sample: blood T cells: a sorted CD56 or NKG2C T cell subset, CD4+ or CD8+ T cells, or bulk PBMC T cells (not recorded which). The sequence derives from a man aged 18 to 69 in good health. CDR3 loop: CASSLGGQGAPLGPQHF. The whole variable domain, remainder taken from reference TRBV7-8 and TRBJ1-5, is GAGVSQSPRYKVAKRGQDVALRCDPISGHVSLFWYQQALGQGPEFLTYFQNEAQLDKSGLPSDRFFAERPEGSVSTLKIQRTQQEDSAVYLCASSLGGQGAPLGPQHFGDGTRLSIL.